The 17 T cell receptor beta chains reported below all come from one sample, sequenced in a study of siplizumab effects on memory and regulatory T cells. Produced via immunoSEQ multiplex PCR; TCRdb's table is partial and in-frame only. The table lists roughly 68,000 clones, around 78% of them singletons, with roughly 3.8% in the top ten. Sequenced input: memory CD4+ T cells sorted from blood. These receptors were taken from a human donor in good health.

This clone was counted only a few times. The chain has TRBV11-2 and TRBJ2-2; weak D call: TRBD2 (6 bases). This CDR3 contains 16 residues. With 2 bases removed from V and 1 base from J, the gap between germline ends came to 11 bases. Germline V gene sequence: CDR1 SGHAT, CDR2 FQNNGV. This CDR3 is CASSLLSGVNTGELFF. CDR3 sequence (DNA): TGTGCCAGCAGCTTACTTTCGGGGGTGAACACCGGGGAGCTGTTTTTT.

DNA of the CDR3: TGTGCCAGCAGTGTGTCGGGGAACACCGGGGAGCTGTTTTTT. As protein: CASSVSGNTGELFF. This chain connects TRBV6-1 to TRBJ2-2; no clear D. The CDR3 covers 14 residues. V dropped 4 bases and J dropped 1 base, with 7 bases sitting between them. In germline, CDR1 is MNHNS, CDR2 SASEGT.

The chain carries TRBV6-5 and TRBJ1-1; perhaps TRBD1 as D (6 bases). The CDR3 consists of 15 residues. Germline-derived CDR1 and CDR2 are MNHEY and SVGAGI. V was cut by 1 base and J by 0 bases, with 9 bases left in between. CDR3 in DNA: TGTGCCAGCAGTTACTATGGGACACTGAACACTGAAGCTTTCTTT. Amino acids: CASSYYGTLNTEAFF.

The genes are TRBV2 and TRBJ1-6; weak D call: TRBD1 (6 bases). Germline loops: CDR1 SNHLY, CDR2 FYNNEI. The CDR3 length is 14 residues. Trimming left V 10 bases short and J 11 bases short, with 21 bases between. The CDR3 bases are TGTGCCACGACGGGACAAAGGGAATTCACACCCCTCCACTTT. It codes for CATTGQREFTPLHF.

The chain is built from TRBV6-4 and TRBJ2-7; 10 positions agree with TRBD2. V shed 9 bases and J 0 bases; nucleotides not matched to a gene: 8. The CDR3 totals 15 residues. In germline, CDR1 is MRHNA, CDR2 SNTAGT. For the CDR3, the DNA is TGTGCCAGGAACGCTAGCGGGGGCCCCTCCTACGAGCAGTACTTC. Translating gives CARNASGGPSYEQYF.

This chain links TRBV7-3 with TRBJ2-2; weak D call: TRBD1 (6 bases). The CDR3 loop spans 16 amino acids. Per germline, CDR1 SGHTA and CDR2 FQGTGA. V was shortened by 4 bases and J by 1 base, with 13 bases between the two germline ends. CDR3 amino acids: CASSSTRTENTGELFF. The CDR3 nucleotides read TGTGCCAGCAGCTCGACACGGACAGAGAACACCGGGGAGCTGTTTTTT.

This chain uses TRBV5-1 with TRBJ2-5, with 13 bases lining up with TRBD2. The germline V gene has CDR1 SGHRS and CDR2 YFSETQ. Trimming removed 4 bases from V and 2 bases from J; junction bases left unmatched: 11. The CDR3 spans 18 residues. The CDR3 bases are TGCGCCAGCAGCCCGCTTTTCACTAGCGGGAGGGGGCAAGAGACCCAGTACTTC. Protein product: CASSPLFTSGRGQETQYF. Full variable domain (missing parts from reference TRBV5-1 and TRBJ2-5): KAGVTQTPRYLIKTRGQQVTLSCSPISGHRSVSWYQQTPGQGLQFLFEYFSETQRNKGNFPGRFSGRQFSNSRSEMNVSTLELGDSALYLCASSPLFTSGRGQETQYFGPGTRLLVL.

The chain uses TRBV30 and TRBJ2-4; D remains ambiguous. Trimming stripped 6 bases from V and 2 bases from J, with 5 bases between. Germline V gives CDR1 GTSNPN, CDR2 SVGIG (reference sequence). The CDR3 sequence is 11 residues long. CDR3 loop: CACSPKNIQYF. DNA for the CDR3: TGTGCCTGCTCCCCCAAAAACATTCAGTACTTC.

The chain employs TRBV6-1 and TRBJ1-1; tentative D call: TRBD1 (6 bases). V was shortened by 3 bases and J by 3 bases, with 8 bases between the two germline ends. This CDR3 contains 13 residues. CDR1 is MNHNS and CDR2 is SASEGT in the germline V gene. CDR3 region: CASSERGDTEAFF. The DNA for the CDR3 is TGTGCCAGCAGTGAGAGGGGGGACACTGAAGCTTTCTTT.

The chain couples TRBV11-1 to TRBJ2-6; D not certain. CDR1 is SGHAT, CDR2 FQDESV, per germline (reference sequence). The CDR3 spans 16 residues. V shed 5 bases and J shed 1 base, with 12 bases lying between them. Here the CDR3 DNA reads TGTGCCAGCAGCCCCCCAACTTGGTCTGGGGCCAACGTCCTGACTTTC. It is translated as CASSPPTWSGANVLTF.

This chain uses TRBV7-8 with TRBJ1-4, with unresolved D. Trimming stripped 2 bases from V and 0 bases from J, with 13 bases between. The CDR3 contains 17 residues. Germline V CDR1 and CDR2: SGHVS, FQNEAQ. The CDR3 DNA reads TGTGCCAGCAGCTTAAAGGCCGGAGCGACAACTAATGAAAAACTGTTTTTT. Amino acid sequence: CASSLKAGATTNEKLFF.

The chain couples TRBV27 to TRBJ2-7; TRBD2 aligns across 12 bases. Trimming took 7 bases from V and 3 from J; bases not matched to a gene: 1. Per germline, CDR1 MNHEY and CDR2 SMNVEV (reference sequence). The CDR3 is made up of 13 amino acids. The CDR3 loop is CASKLAGGYEQYF. The CDR3 nucleotides are TGTGCCAGCAAACTAGCGGGAGGCTACGAGCAGTACTTC.

This clone was counted once. This CDR3 reads CASSLEPYEQYF. In DNA form, the CDR3 reads TGTGCCAGCAGCTTGGAACCCTACGAGCAGTACTTC. This chain connects TRBV5-6 to TRBJ2-7; D is unclear. V lost 0 bases and J lost 2, with 3 bases in between. CDR1 SGHDT and CDR2 YYEEEE come from the germline V gene. The CDR3 sequence is 12 residues long.

The gene calls are TRBV6-1 and TRBJ2-1; unclear D gene. The CDR3 covers 15 residues. Germline values: CDR1 MNHNS, CDR2 SASEGT. Trimming pared 4 bases from V and 2 bases from J, leaving 12 bases between. DNA of the CDR3: TGTGCCAGCAGTGTTAGTTCCAGCCCCTACAATGAGCAGTTCTTC. Translated, it gives CASSVSSSPYNEQFF.

The rearrangement uses TRBV29-1 and TRBJ1-1; D not resolved. In germline, CDR1 is SQVTM, CDR2 ANQGSEA. CDR3 size: 14 residues. Trimming shortened V by 3 bases and J by 4 bases, and 15 bases separated the two germline ends. Here the CDR3 reads CSVEGSAGFTEAFF. CDR3 bases: TGCAGCGTTGAGGGCAGCGCAGGATTCACTGAAGCTTTCTTT.

The chain carries TRBV6-1 and TRBJ1-6; D remains unclear. The V gene lost 8 bases and the J gene lost 0 bases, with 11 bases spanning the gap. This CDR3 has 15 amino acids. Germline V lookup: CDR1 MNHNS, CDR2 SASEGT. The chain's CDR3 is CASHALSSYNSPLHF. CDR3 nucleotides: TGTGCCAGCCACGCATTAAGCTCCTATAATTCACCCCTCCACTTT.

V gene TRBV6-1 combines with J gene TRBJ1-2; perhaps TRBD1 as D (5 bases). V was trimmed by 2 bases and J by 8 bases, leaving 12 bases between them. The length of the CDR3 is 13 residues. CDR1 MNHNS and CDR2 SASEGT come from the germline V gene. CDR3 amino acids: CASSEKGERGYTF. In DNA, the CDR3 is TGTGCCAGCAGTGAAAAAGGGGAACGGGGCTACACCTTC.